Given below is one TCR beta chain in context. This clone's antigen is unknown. The record has no base qualities; no much larger clone is one base away. The immunoSEQ Assay, a bias-controlled multiplex PCR, was used to amplify TCRbeta CDR3 regions from genomic DNA. In the authors' own workflow: The number of nucleated cells in each sample was estimated by amplification of reference gene primers within the assay. Sequence reads were collapsed and filtered to measure the absolute abundance of every unique TCRbeta CDR3 rearrangement. Productive Simpson clonality was computed per sample as the square root of Simpson's diversity index over productive rearrangements. The table comes from immuneACCESS by way of TCRdb, which keeps in-frame sequences with V and J called. Part of the clones is missing from these tables; in studies checked, under half for an unresolved V gene and the rest for unknown reasons. D and trimming were read from the DNA, whereas the V and J calls and clone size are those reported in that table. Within this sample are about 160,000 clones, with 92% of them counted one time only. The top ten clones comprise more than 4.5% of the sample.

The data were taken from a study of blood T cell repertoires in COVID-19 (dated by TCRdb to 2020 to 2021). Context from the whole study: Samples covering the acute and convalescent phases of COVID-19 were provided by collaborators in the United States, Italy and Spain. The material from the prospective study consisted of cDNA or gDNA derived from T cells, B-cell-depleted T cells, or PBMCs. Subjects who had been exposed to COVID-19, were actively infected with it, or had recovered from it provided the deeply sampled blood TCRbeta repertoires that made up the dataset. A de-identified subject ID, COVID-19 status, age in years and sex were almost always included in the sample metadata. The repertoires were released in a freely available public database meant as a resource for research on the immune response to SARS-CoV-2. The samples were drawn from two sources: the first 160 participants of the ongoing ImmuneRACE study, and over 1,000 subjects contributed by 6 global collaborators. Where available, HLA class I and class II types were taken from metadata supplied by the sample provider and were not determined by assay-based typing. Beyond this particular receptor, the publication reports: How much clinical and demographic metadata was included differed by source and by participant, and the metadata was provided uncurated.

Between the V and J ends, shortened by 4 bases and 8 bases respectively, the junction contains 18 bases. The germline V gene supplies CDR1 SGDLS and CDR2 YYNGEE. The CDR3 covers 15 residues, taking in both the cysteine and the phenylalanine. Of the read, only the CDR3 DNA is kept; its 45 bases are in frame from base 1. One collaborating source in Seattle enrolled patients during active infection and followed them longitudinally through the course of disease. Collaborating institutions collected whole blood in K2EDTA tubes following their own protocols. Collaborator samples were shipped for TCRbeta analysis as frozen whole blood, isolated PBMCs, or DNA extracted from either sample type.

The clonotype was recovered from a man aged 25-45 years with COVID-19, enrolled during active disease. Sequenced: peripheral blood. Recombination linked TRBV9 to TRBJ1-4; a tentative D match to TRBD1 spans 5 bases. Here the CDR3 is given as CASSQVGAVGEKLFF. The nucleotides read TGTGCCAGCAGCCAGGTTGGGGCCGTGGGGGAAAAACTGTTTTTT.